Below, one TCR beta chain is given with its context. Its cognate antigen has yet to be identified. No much larger clone exists at a distance of one base, and base qualities are not known. The time point label on this specimen signifies: pre-treatment sample, taken before nivolumab and TIL therapy. Excised metastases, mostly pleural nodules or supraclavicular lymph nodes, were used as baseline tumor samples and were taken from the same resection from which TIL were grown. Before any PD-1/PD-L1 blockade was given, tumors were harvested, nivolumab was then administered, and patients who progressed went on to receive lymphodepletion, an infusion of expanded TIL, and IL-2. Adults with stage 4 NSCLC were enrolled from October 2017 to early 2020 in a dual-center phase I trial. The samples were obtained from a phase I trial that was single-arm and open-label and tested tumor-infiltrating lymphocyte therapy combined with nivolumab in advanced non-small cell lung cancer. Portions of each resected tumor were snap-frozen in liquid nitrogen and stored at -80 °C. Tumor regions of interest were selected on H&E sections using laser-capture macrodissection, ground into around 15 mg aliquots, and extracted using Qiagen Allprep kits.

CDR1 and CDR2 were assigned from the germline V gene as SGHTA and FQGNSA. The CDR3, from cysteine to phenylalanine, totals 14 residues. Only the CDR3 part of the read is kept: 42 bases, read in frame from the first base. V loses 4 bases at its end and J loses 9 bases; junction bases beyond the gene matches: 8. This specimen comes from a study of TIL therapy for anti-PD-1-resistant metastatic lung cancer (dated by TCRdb to about 2021). For the wider study: Enrolled patients had a median age of around 51 years (range about 35-80) and a median tumor PD-L1 proportion score of 4.5% to 6.5%. The cohort was composed predominantly of lung adenocarcinoma, with a few EGFR-mutant and two ALK-rearranged tumors included, and half of patients were identified as current or former smokers. Across the cohort, whole-exome sequencing showed a median non-synonymous tumor mutation burden of about 1.5 mutations per megabase. T cell receptor beta sequencing of tumor and peripheral blood served to follow clonotypes across the tumor, the expanded TIL product, and serial blood samples. Broader findings and caveats from the paper: The cohort was highly selected, with more treatment-naive, never-smoker and oncogene-addicted patients than typical, limiting generalizability. Clonal turnover during TIL culture was high, and many clones enriched in the product were not detected in the baseline tumor, suggesting clonal contraction instead of faithful expansion. Compared with baseline intratumoral T cells, expanded TIL cultures were more clonal and less diverse (median clonality roughly 6% vs 31%, p < 0.0001). The study protocol defined all tumor marker inferences as exploratory.

TCR beta CDR3 regions were amplified from genomic DNA by bias-controlled multiplex PCR with the immunoSEQ v3 hsTCRB kit. TCR libraries were sequenced on an Illumina NextSeq 500 to around 1.8 million read pairs for survey level or about 5-6 million for deep level. Per the authors' processing: Clonality was reported by immunoSEQ Analyzer software, which also assigned V, D and J genes and filtered out non-productive sequences. To compare repertoires between infused TIL and blood, productive Simpson clonality was used along with the Morisita overlap index of productive TRB rearrangements. Held by TCRdb, this immuneACCESS table contains in-frame sequences only and omits some clones. Under half of the omission traces to an unresolved V gene where checked; the cause of the rest is unknown. V and J calls and clone size are those listed in that table; D and trimming were worked out from the DNA. The table for this sample lists 45,000 to 60,000 clones; 60% to 85% of them were counted only once. The top ten clones comprise approximately 5.6% of the sample.

The TCR was taken from a person between 25 and 79 years old with non-small cell lung cancer. The rearranged segments are TRBV7-2 and TRBJ2-1; 8 central bases correspond to TRBD2. The sequences come from tumor tissue, collected at baseline. The CDR3 region: CASSSPSGRGEQFF. The DNA sequence is TGTGCCAGCAGCTCCCCTAGCGGGCGAGGTGAGCAGTTCTTC.